At least ten counts were recorded for the clone carrying this T cell receptor beta chain. Its specificity is unknown. Other DNA sequences in this specimen translate into the identical CDR3. V was pared by 6 bases and J by 5 bases, with 1 base of the junction left unmatched. Germline-derived CDR1 and CDR2 are MNHEY and SMNVEV (reference sequence). The CDR3 totals 13 residues. The data derive from a study of shared clonotypes between healthy human individuals. General study points: Rarefaction indicated that sorted-subset sequencing remained incomplete although depth was large. Among non-shared clonotypes, generation probabilities were lower than among those shared by all four donors. Limited genetic and exposure-history diversity came from having few donors.

TCRdb's table, derived via immunoSEQ multiplex PCR, lists solely in-frame clones and lacks some. Of around 720,000 clones in the sample, around 78% were seen once. The genes are TRBV27 and TRBJ2-2; TRBD1 matches 9 bases. Sequenced material: memory CD4+ T cells sorted from blood. The sample's subset: CD45RA-negative fraction. The TCR was taken from a woman aged 30 to 39 in good health. The CDR3 DNA reads TGTGCCAGCAGAGGGACAGGGACCGGGGAGCTGTTTTTT. This sequence encodes CASRGTGTGELFF.